This T cell receptor beta chain was identified in a study of cytomegalovirus exposure and HLA in healthy donors. Study-level results: The authors considered a cluster of highly shared sequence variants likely to be a sequencing artifact.

A few counts support this clone. The antigen is undetermined. PCR used 60 Vbeta primers and 13 Jbeta primers. The assay was immunoSEQ multiplex PCR, and TCRdb's table has in-frame clones only and misses some. The sample lists 110,000 or so clones, roughly 67% occurring once. The source material was PBMCs. This TCR derives from a man between 18 and 35 years old in good health and CMV-seropositive.

CDR3 nucleotides: TGTGCCAGCAGCCCCCGGACTAGCGGGGGGAGCACAGATACGCAGTATTTT. Its protein product is CASSPRTSGGSTDTQYF. The rearrangement joins TRBV7-9 to TRBJ2-3, with 14 bases fitting TRBD2. The germline V gene has CDR1 SEHNR and CDR2 FQNEAQ (reference sequence). J lost 0 bases, V lost 5 bases, and 4 bases had no gene match. The CDR3 is 17 amino acids.